The 10 T cell receptor beta chains reported below all come from one sample, sequenced in a study of cytomegalovirus exposure and HLA in healthy donors. Profiling relied on immunoSEQ multiplex PCR, and the TCRdb table lists in-frame clones only, not all of them. The table lists 250,000 or so clones, roughly 90% of them singletons. Sequenced: PBMCs. The receptors stem from a woman aged 18-30 years in good health and CMV-seronegative.

The chain has TRBV10-3 and TRBJ2-5, with unresolved D. This CDR3 contains 9 residues. The germline CDR1 and CDR2 sequences are ENHRY and SYGVKD. The V end lost 7 bases, the J end lost 11 bases, and 8 bases lay between the germline ends. CDR3 nucleotide sequence: TGTGCCATCACCCAGAATCAGTACTTC. Translated, it gives CAITQNQYF.

The chain's CDR3 is CASRGQRGHEQYF. In DNA form, the CDR3 reads TGCGCCAGCAGGGGACAGAGGGGTCACGAGCAGTACTTC. The chain couples TRBV10-1 to TRBJ2-7; TRBD1 matches 7 bases. In germline, CDR1 is WNHNN, CDR2 SYGVQD (reference sequence). This CDR3 comprises 13 residues. The ends lost 6 bases at V and 5 bases at J; junction bases unmatched: 7.

The V and J genes are TRBV27 and TRBJ2-5, with 12 bases identical to TRBD2. CDR1 MNHEY and CDR2 SMNVEV come from the germline V gene (reference sequence). The CDR3 loop spans 16 amino acids. Trimming took 6 bases from V and 2 from J; bases not matched to a gene: 7. Here the CDR3 reads CASRKLGLAGQETQYF. In DNA form, the CDR3 reads TGTGCCAGCAGGAAGCTCGGACTAGCGGGGCAAGAGACCCAGTACTTC.

CDR3 bases: TGTGCCACTATAAACGTGGCAGGGTGGAACACTGAAGCTTTCTTT. Protein sequence: CATINVAGWNTEAFF. This sequence joins TRBV19 and TRBJ1-1; a weak D match, TRBD1 (5 bases). V lost 10 bases and J 1 base, leaving 19 bases between the germline ends. Germline V gene data show CDR1 as LNHDA and CDR2 as SQIVND (reference sequence). The CDR3 is 15 amino acids.

In its sample, this clone was seen a few times. J is TRBJ1-5 and V is TRBV10-2; the match to TRBD1 covers 7 bases. The J segment lost 6 bases and the V segment lost 3 bases, leaving 5 bases of the junction unmatched. Per the germline V gene, CDR1 is WSHSY and CDR2 is SAAADI. CDR3 length: 14 amino acids. CDR3 DNA: TGCGCCAGCAGTGAACACAGGGGAACTCAGCCCCAGCATTTT. Translating it yields CASSEHRGTQPQHF.

The V gene is TRBV28, the J gene TRBJ2-1; maybe TRBD2 (5 bases). This CDR3 is built from 13 residues. Germline loops: CDR1 MDHEN, CDR2 SYDVKM. Trimming stripped 4 bases from V and 4 bases from J, with 8 bases between. For the CDR3, the DNA is TGTGCCAGCAGTTCTCCGGGGTACAATGAGCAGTTCTTC. The encoded protein is CASSSPGYNEQFF.

This clone was observed a single time. V usage is TRBV25-1 and J usage is TRBJ1-2, with D tentatively TRBD1 (5 bases). CDR1 is MGHDK and CDR2 is SYGVNS in the germline V gene. This CDR3 has 14 residues. Trimming shortened V by 2 bases and J by 3 bases, and 10 bases separated the two germline ends. The CDR3: CASSEQGLDYGYTF. CDR3 nucleotides: TGTGCCAGCAGTGAACAGGGTTTGGACTATGGCTACACCTTC.

The V gene is TRBV18, the J gene TRBJ1-1; maybe TRBD1 (5 bases). Germline CDR1 is KGHSH and CDR2 is LQKENI. The CDR3 is 15 residues long. Between the trimmed V and J ends, which lost 6 bases and 3 bases, there was a span of 17 bases. In nucleotides, the CDR3 is TGTGCCAGCTCCCCATCGGGGGTTAGGGACACTGAAGCTTTCTTT. It encodes CASSPSGVRDTEAFF.

The chain uses TRBV5-1 and TRBJ1-3; a possible D gene is TRBD1 (6 bases). In germline, CDR1 is SGHRS, CDR2 YFSETQ. V was pared by 4 bases and J by 2 bases, with 10 bases between. CDR3 length: 14 residues. The CDR3 loop is CASSLGQTGNTIYF. The CDR3 DNA follows: TGCGCCAGCAGCCTCGGACAGACTGGAAACACCATATATTTT.

The genes are TRBV5-6 and TRBJ1-1; no reliable D call. V was trimmed by 0 bases and J by 1 base, leaving 10 bases between them. CDR3 length equals 15 residues. In germline, CDR1 is SGHDT, CDR2 YYEEEE. CDR3 in DNA: TGTGCCAGCAGCTTGGGGCGGAAAAGGAACACTGAAGCTTTCTTT. Its protein is CASSLGRKRNTEAFF.